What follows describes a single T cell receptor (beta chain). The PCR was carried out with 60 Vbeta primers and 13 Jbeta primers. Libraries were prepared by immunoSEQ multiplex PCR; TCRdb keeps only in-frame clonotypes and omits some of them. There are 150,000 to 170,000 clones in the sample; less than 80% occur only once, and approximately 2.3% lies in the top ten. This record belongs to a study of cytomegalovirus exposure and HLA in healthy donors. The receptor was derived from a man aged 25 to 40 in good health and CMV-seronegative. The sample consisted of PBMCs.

DNA of the CDR3: TGCGCCAGCAGCCAAGAGGGACTAGCGGGGGAAGAGACCCAGTACTTC. Translated, it gives CASSQEGLAGEETQYF. The V call is TRBV4-3, the J call TRBJ2-5; 14 positions match TRBD2. The V gene end was trimmed by 0 bases and the J gene end by 3 bases; junction bases not matched to a gene: 0. Germline assignment: CDR1 LGHNA and CDR2 YSLEER. The CDR3 has 16 residues.